A selection of T cell receptor beta chains follows, all from one sample in a study of shared clonotypes between healthy human individuals. Repertoires were generated with immunoSEQ multiplex PCR, while TCRdb's copy carries only in-frame clones and drops some. The table has some 2,000,000 clones, under 97% seen once; the top ten hold roughly 0.13%. The sequenced material came from naive CD4+ T cells sorted from blood. All receptors derive from a man aged 18 to 30 in good health. The CDR3 runs from the conserved cysteine through the conserved F or W. D genes are given only for firm matches. Size is stated for part of the rows, as once, few or many counts, or as a class when the clone is expanded.

v_gene	d_gene	abundance	j_gene	CDR3aa	CDR3nt
TRBV28	TRBD1	NA	TRBJ1-2	CASSFGGTGNYGYTF	TGTGCCAGCAGTTTTGGGGGGACAGGGAACTATGGCTACACCTTC
TRBV6-6	NA	once	TRBJ2-3	CASSYISDTQYF	TGTGCCAGCAGTTACATCTCAGATACGCAGTATTTT
TRBV27	NA	once	TRBJ1-5	CASSLEGISNQPQHF	TGTGCCAGCAGTTTAGAGGGGATTAGCAATCAGCCCCAGCATTTT
TRBV6-1	NA	NA	TRBJ1-5	CASSVDGNQPQHF	TGTGCCAGCAGTGTTGATGGAAATCAGCCCCAGCATTTT
TRBV5-6	TRBD1	NA	TRBJ2-7	CASSFTGVYEQYF	TGTGCCAGCAGCTTCACAGGGGTCTACGAGCAGTACTTC
TRBV2	TRBD1	NA	TRBJ1-4	CASWDSNEKLFF	TGTGCCAGTTGGGACAGTAATGAAAAACTGTTTTTT
TRBV10-3	TRBD2	NA	TRBJ2-2	CAAERGSAGELFF	TGTGCCGCCGAGCGGGGCTCTGCCGGGGAGCTGTTTTTT
TRBV10-2	NA	NA	TRBJ2-7	CASSELGGAGEQYF	TGCGCCAGCAGTGAATTAGGGGGGGCGGGCGAGCAGTACTTC
TRBV27	TRBD1	NA	TRBJ1-5	CASSLKGTAYQPQHF	TGTGCCAGCAGTTTAAAGGGGACAGCGTATCAGCCCCAGCATTTT
TRBV21-1	NA	once	TRBJ2-3	CASRPESDTQYF	TGTGCCAGTCGGCCCGAGTCAGATACGCAGTATTTT
TRBV6-1	NA	NA	TRBJ2-7	CASSQRDYEQYF	TGTGCCAGCAGTCAAAGGGACTACGAGCAGTACTTC
TRBV19	TRBD1	NA	TRBJ1-1	CASSDRGRGNTEAFF	TGTGCCAGTAGTGACAGGGGACGAGGGAACACTGAAGCTTTCTTT
TRBV19	NA	once	TRBJ1-2	CASSVEGYGGYTF	TGTGCCAGTAGTGTCGAGGGGTACGGTGGCTACACCTTC
TRBV4-2	NA	once	TRBJ2-7	CASSLAPTDSYEQYF	TGTGCCAGCAGCTTGGCCCCCACAGATTCCTACGAGCAGTACTTC
TRBV19	NA	NA	TRBJ1-1	CASSRVNTEAFF	TGTGCCAGTAGCCGAGTGAACACTGAAGCTTTCTTT
TRBV7-2	NA	NA	TRBJ2-5	CASSRQVQETQYF	TGTGCCAGCAGCCGACAGGTCCAAGAGACCCAGTACTTC
TRBV30	NA	few	TRBJ1-2	CAWTGGYGYTF	TGTGCCTGGACCGGGGGCTATGGCTACACCTTC
TRBV5-1	TRBD2	NA	TRBJ2-1	CASSSRPSGKNEQFF	TGCGCCAGCAGCAGCAGGCCTAGCGGGAAGAATGAGCAGTTCTTC
TRBV30	NA	NA	TRBJ1-4	CAWSVDPFNEKLFF	TGTGCCTGGAGTGTAGATCCGTTTAATGAAAAACTGTTTTTT
TRBV14	TRBD1	once	TRBJ1-6	CASSRGQGDPLHF	TGTGCCAGCAGCCGGGGACAGGGTGACCCCCTCCACTTT
TRBV6-1	NA	NA	TRBJ2-7	CASSEHGGLAYEQYF	TGTGCCAGCAGTGAACATGGTGGGCTCGCCTACGAGCAGTACTTC
TRBV7-9	TRBD2	NA	TRBJ2-3	CASSTRTSVATDTQYF	TGTGCCAGCAGCACTAGGACTAGTGTCGCCACAGATACGCAGTATTTT
TRBV7-2	NA	NA	TRBJ1-2	CASSFPGTMYGYTF	TGTGCCAGCAGCTTCCCCGGGACAATGTATGGCTACACCTTC
TRBV7-9	NA	NA	TRBJ2-7	CASSLGAGLSYEQYF	TGTGCCAGCAGCTTAGGTGCTGGACTTAGTTACGAGCAGTACTTC
TRBV7-8	NA	NA	TRBJ1-2	CASSLRVDYGYTF	TGTGCCAGCAGCTTAAGGGTAGACTATGGCTACACCTTC
TRBV9	NA	NA	TRBJ2-5	CASSVTGLNQETQYF	TGTGCCAGCAGCGTCACGGGGCTCAACCAAGAGACCCAGTACTTC